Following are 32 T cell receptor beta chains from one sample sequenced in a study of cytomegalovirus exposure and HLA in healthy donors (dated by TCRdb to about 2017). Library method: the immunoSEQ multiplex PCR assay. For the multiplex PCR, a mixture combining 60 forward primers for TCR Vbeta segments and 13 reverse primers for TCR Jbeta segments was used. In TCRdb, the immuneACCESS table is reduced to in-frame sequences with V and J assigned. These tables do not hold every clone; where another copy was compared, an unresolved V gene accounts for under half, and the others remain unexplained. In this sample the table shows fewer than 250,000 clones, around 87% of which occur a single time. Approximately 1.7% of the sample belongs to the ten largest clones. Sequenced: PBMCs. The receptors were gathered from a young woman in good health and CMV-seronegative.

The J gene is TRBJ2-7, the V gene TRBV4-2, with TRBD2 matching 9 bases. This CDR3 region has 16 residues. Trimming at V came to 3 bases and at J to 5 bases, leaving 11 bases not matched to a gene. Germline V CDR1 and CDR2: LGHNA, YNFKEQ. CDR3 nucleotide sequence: TGTGCCAGCAGCCAGTCCTCTCGCGGGAGGGTTCACGAGCAGTACTTC. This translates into CASSQSSRGRVHEQYF.

CDR3 sequence reads: CSVSGLAQLGANVLTF. The CDR3 DNA reads as TGCAGCGTCTCGGGACTAGCTCAACTTGGGGCCAACGTCCTGACTTTC. This sequence joins TRBV29-1 and TRBJ2-6, with TRBD2 matching 9 bases. The CDR3 sequence is 16 residues long. The germline V gene has CDR1 SQVTM and CDR2 ANQGSEA. V shed 6 bases, J shed 3 bases, and the junction held 9 bases outside the gene matches.

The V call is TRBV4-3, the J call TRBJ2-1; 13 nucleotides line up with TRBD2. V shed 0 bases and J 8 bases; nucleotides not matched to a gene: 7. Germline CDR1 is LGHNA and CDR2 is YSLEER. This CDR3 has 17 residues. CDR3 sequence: CASSQDVTSGGGDEQFF. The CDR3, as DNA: TGCGCCAGCAGCCAAGACGTAACTAGCGGGGGGGGCGATGAGCAGTTCTTC.

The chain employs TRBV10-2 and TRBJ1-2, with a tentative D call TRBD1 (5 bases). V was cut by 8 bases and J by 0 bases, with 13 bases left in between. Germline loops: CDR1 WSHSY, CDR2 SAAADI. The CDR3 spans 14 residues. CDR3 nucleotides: TGCGCCAGCGGGGCCTTCCGTTCTAACTATGGCTACACCTTC. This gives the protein CASGAFRSNYGYTF.

Here the CDR3 DNA reads TGTGCCAGCAGCCGAAACAGCTACGAGCAGTACTTC. Amino acid sequence: CASSRNSYEQYF. The genes are TRBV5-6 and TRBJ2-7; no clear D gene. Germline CDR1 is SGHDT and CDR2 is YYEEEE. The CDR3 has 12 residues. Trimming cost V 4 bases and J 3 bases, with 8 bases left between them.

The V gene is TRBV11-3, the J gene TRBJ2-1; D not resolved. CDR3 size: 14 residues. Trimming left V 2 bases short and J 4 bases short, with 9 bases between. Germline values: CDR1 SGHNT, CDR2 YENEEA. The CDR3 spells CASSLSIEYNEQFF. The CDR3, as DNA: TGTGCCAGCAGCTTAAGTATAGAGTACAATGAGCAGTTCTTC.

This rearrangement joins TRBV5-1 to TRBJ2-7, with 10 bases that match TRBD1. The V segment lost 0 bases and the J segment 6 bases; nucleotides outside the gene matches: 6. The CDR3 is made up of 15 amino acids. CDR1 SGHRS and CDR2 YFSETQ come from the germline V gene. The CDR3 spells CASSLAPGTGVEQYF. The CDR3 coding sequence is TGCGCCAGCAGCTTGGCCCCCGGGACAGGGGTCGAGCAGTACTTC.

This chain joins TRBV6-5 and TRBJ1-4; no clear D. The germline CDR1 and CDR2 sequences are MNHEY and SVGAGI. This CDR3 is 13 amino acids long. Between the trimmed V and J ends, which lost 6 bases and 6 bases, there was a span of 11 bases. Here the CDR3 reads CASRPSSDEKLFF. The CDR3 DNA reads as TGTGCCAGCAGACCGTCCTCGGATGAAAAACTGTTTTTT.

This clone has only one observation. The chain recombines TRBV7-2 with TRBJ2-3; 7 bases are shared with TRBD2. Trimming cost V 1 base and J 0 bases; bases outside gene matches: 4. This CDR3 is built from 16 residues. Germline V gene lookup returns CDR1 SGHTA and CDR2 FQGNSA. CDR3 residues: CASSLVPAGSTDTQYF. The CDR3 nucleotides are TGTGCCAGCAGCTTAGTACCAGCGGGGAGCACAGATACGCAGTATTTT.

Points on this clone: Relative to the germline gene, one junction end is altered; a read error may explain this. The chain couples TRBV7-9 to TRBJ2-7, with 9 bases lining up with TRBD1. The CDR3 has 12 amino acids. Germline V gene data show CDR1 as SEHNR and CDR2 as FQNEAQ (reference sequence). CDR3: CSSGGTGYEQYF. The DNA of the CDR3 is TGTTCCAGCGGAGGGACAGGGTACGAGCAGTACTTC.

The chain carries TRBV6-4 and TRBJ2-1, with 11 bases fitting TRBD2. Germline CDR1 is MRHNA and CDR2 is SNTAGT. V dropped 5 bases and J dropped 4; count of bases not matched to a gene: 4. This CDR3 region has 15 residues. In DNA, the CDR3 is TGTGCCAGCAGTCCCATAGCGGGGGGGTACAATGAGCAGTTCTTC. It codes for CASSPIAGGYNEQFF.

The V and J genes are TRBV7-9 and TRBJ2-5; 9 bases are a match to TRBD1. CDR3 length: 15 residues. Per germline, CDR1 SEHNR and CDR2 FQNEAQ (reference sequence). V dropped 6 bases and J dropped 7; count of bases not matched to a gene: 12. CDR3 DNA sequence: TGTGCCAGCAGGCCCAAGAGGACAGGGGCAGTGACCCAGTACTTC. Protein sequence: CASRPKRTGAVTQYF.

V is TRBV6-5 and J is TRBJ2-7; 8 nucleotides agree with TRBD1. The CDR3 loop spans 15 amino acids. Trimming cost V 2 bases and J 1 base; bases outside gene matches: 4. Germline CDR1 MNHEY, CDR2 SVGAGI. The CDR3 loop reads CASSYRTGHSYEQYF. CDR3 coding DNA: TGTGCCAGCAGTTACCGGACAGGGCATTCCTACGAGCAGTACTTC.

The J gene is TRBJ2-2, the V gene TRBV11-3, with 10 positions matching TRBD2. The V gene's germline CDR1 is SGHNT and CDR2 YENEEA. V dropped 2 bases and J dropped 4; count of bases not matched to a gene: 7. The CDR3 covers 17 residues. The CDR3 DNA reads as TGTGCCAGCAGCTTATTCAGCGGGAGGGCAGGCACCGGGGAGCTGTTTTTT. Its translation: CASSLFSGRAGTGELFF.

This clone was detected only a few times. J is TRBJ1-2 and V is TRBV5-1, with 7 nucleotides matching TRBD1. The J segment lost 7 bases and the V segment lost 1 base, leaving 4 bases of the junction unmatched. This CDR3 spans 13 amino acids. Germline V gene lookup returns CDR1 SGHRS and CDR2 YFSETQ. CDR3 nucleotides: TGCGCCAGCAGCTTGAGGGGGCTGGGTGGCTACACCTTC. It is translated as CASSLRGLGGYTF.

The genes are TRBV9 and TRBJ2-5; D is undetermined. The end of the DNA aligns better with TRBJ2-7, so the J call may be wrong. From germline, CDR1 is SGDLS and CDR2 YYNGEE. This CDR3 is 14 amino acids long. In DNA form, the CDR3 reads TGTGCCAGCAGCGTAGAGGCAGGTCCCTACGAGCAGTACTTC. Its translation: CASSVEAGPYEQYF.

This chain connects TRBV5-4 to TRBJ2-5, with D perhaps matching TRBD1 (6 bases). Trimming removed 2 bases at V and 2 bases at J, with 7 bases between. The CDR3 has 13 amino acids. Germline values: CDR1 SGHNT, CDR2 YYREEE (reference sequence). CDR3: CASSFTGQETQYF. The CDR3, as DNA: TGTGCCAGCAGCTTCACAGGGCAAGAGACCCAGTACTTC.

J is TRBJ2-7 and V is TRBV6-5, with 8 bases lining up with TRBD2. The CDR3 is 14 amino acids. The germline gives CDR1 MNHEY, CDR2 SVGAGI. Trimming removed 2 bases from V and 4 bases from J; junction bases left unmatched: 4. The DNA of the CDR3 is TGTGCCAGCAGTTACAGCGGGGGAGTGTACGAGCAGTACTTC. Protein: CASSYSGGVYEQYF.

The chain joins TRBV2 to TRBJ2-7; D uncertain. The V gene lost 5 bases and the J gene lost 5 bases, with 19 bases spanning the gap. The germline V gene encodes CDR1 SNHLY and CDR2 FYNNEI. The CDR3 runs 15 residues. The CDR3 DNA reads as TGTGCCAGCAGTCCTGAACGACCCTGGCGGAACGAGCAGTACTTC. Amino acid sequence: CASSPERPWRNEQYF.

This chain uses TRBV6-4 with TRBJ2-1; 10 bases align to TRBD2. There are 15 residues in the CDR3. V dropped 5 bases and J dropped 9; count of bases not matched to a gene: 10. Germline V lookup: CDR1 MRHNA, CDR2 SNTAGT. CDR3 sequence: CASSRASGSAGEQFF. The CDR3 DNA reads TGTGCCAGCAGTCGGGCTAGCGGGAGTGCGGGTGAGCAGTTCTTC.

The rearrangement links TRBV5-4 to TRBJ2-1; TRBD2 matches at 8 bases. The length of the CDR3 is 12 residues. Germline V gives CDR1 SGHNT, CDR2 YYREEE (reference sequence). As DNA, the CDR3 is TGTGTAGACGGGGGGGCCTTGAATGAGCAGTTCTTC. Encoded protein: CVDGGALNEQFF.

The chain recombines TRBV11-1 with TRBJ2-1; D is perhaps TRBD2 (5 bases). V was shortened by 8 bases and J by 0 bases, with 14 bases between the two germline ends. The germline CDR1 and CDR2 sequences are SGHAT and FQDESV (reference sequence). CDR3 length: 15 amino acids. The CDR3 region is CASAIAPSSYNEQFF. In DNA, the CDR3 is TGTGCCAGCGCTATAGCGCCCAGCTCCTACAATGAGCAGTTCTTC. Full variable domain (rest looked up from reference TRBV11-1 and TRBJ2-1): EAEVAQSPRYKITEKSQAVAFWCDPISGHATLYWYRQILGQGPELLVQFQDESVVDDSQLPKDRFSAERLKGVDSTLKIQPAELGDSAMYLCASAIAPSSYNEQFFGPGTRLTVL.

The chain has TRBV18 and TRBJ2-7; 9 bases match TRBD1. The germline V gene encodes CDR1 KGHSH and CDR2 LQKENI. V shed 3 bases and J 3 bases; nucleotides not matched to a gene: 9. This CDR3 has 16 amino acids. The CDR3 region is CASSPGVGQGIYEQYF. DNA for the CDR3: TGTGCCAGCTCACCCGGGGTGGGACAGGGTATCTACGAGCAGTACTTC.

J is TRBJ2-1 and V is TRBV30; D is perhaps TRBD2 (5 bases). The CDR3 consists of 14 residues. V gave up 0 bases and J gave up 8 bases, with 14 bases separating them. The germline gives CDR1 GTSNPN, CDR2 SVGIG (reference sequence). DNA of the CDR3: TGTGCCTGGAGTGTTCCGGCGAGAGGGTATGAGCAGTTCTTC. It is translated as CAWSVPARGYEQFF.

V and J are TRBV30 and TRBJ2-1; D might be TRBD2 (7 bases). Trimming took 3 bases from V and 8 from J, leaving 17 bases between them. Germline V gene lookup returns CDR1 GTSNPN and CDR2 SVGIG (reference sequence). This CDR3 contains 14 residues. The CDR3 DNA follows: TGTGCCTGGAGAATGGGGGGGGGCAGAGATGAGCAGTTCTTC. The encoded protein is CAWRMGGGRDEQFF.

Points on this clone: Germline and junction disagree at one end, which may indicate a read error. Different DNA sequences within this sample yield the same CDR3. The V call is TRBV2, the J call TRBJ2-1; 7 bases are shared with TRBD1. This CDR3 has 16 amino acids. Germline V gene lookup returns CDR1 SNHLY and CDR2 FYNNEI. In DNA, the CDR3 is TGTGCTAGCAGCACATTCCGGGACAGCTACGGGAATGAGCAGTTCTTC. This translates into CASSTFRDSYGNEQFF.

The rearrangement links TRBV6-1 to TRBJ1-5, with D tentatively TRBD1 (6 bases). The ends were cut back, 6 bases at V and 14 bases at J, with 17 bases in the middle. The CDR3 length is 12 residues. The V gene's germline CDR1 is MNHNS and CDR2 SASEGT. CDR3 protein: CASSVGGASEHF. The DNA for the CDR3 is TGTGCCAGCAGCGTTGGGGGGGCCTCCGAGCATTTT.

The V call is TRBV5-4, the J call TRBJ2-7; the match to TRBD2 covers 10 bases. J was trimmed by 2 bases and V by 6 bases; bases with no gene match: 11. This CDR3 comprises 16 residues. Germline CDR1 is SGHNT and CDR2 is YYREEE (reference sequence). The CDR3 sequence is CASTNYSGGQTYEQYF. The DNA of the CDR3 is TGTGCCAGCACCAATTATAGCGGGGGGCAGACCTACGAGCAGTACTTC.

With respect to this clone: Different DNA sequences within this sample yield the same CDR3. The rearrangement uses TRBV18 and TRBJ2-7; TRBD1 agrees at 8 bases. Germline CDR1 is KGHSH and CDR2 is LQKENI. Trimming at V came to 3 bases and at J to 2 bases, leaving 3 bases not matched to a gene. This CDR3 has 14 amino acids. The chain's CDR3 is CASSPPGGPYEQYF. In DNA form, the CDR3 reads TGTGCCAGCTCACCTCCAGGGGGCCCCTACGAGCAGTACTTC.

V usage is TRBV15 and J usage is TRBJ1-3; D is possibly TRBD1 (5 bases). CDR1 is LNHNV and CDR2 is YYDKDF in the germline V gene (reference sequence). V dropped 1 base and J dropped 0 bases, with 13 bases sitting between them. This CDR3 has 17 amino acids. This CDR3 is CATSRGGLRDSGNTIYF. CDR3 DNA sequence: TGTGCCACCAGCAGAGGGGGACTTAGGGACTCTGGAAACACCATATATTTT.

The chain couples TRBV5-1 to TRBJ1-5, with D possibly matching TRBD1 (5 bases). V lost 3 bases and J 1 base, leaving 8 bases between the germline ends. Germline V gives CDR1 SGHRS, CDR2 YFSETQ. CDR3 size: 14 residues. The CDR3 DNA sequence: TGCGCCAGCAGCTCGGGACTCAGCAATCAGCCCCAGCATTTT. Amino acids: CASSSGLSNQPQHF. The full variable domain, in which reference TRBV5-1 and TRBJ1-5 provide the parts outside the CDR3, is KAGVTQTPRYLIKTRGQQVTLSCSPISGHRSVSWYQQTPGQGLQFLFEYFSETQRNKGNFPGRFSGRQFSNSRSEMNVSTLELGDSALYLCASSSGLSNQPQHFGDGTRLSIL.

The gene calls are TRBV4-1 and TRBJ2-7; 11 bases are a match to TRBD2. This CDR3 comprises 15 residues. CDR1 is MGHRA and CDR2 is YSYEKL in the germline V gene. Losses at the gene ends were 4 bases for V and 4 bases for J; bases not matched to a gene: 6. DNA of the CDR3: TGCGCCAGCAGCCCGTTAGCGGGGGGGCCGTACGAGCAGTACTTC. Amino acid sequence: CASSPLAGGPYEQYF.